This T cell receptor (beta chain) was recorded in a study of T cells in Graves' hyperthyroidism and ophthalmopathy. General observations from the study: The model foresaw ophthalmopathy a median roughly 6 months prior to onset. Most clonotypes expanded in the thyroid (above 0.001) were also present in blood.

Uncontrolled infections, other autoimmune diseases, pregnancy or lactation led to exclusion of patients. There were TCR beta CDR3 regions amplified from RNA transcripts. First-round RT-PCR of the TCR CDR3 relied on the HTBI primer set. TCRdb redid the calling of the multiplex PCR reads with MiXCR, one entry per CDR3 protein. Seen here are fewer than 350,000 distinct CDR3 sequences, about an eighth observed once, and the top ten hold roughly 7.9%. Germline V gene data show CDR1 as DFQATT and CDR2 as SNEGSKA (reference sequence). The CDR3 has 17 amino acids. Trimming removed 1 base from V and 7 bases from J, with 20 bases in between. This clonotype showed up many times. Its antigen is as yet unknown.

The sequenced material came from blood. This receptor was identified in a woman aged 40 to 49 with Graves' hyperthyroidism. The chain employs TRBV20-1 and TRBJ1-6; D possibly corresponds to TRBD1 (6 bases). The DNA of the CDR3 is TGCAGTGCTAGAGGCCCGCCCACCGGGACAACAAATTCACCCCTCCACTTT. It encodes CSARGPPTGTTNSPLHF.